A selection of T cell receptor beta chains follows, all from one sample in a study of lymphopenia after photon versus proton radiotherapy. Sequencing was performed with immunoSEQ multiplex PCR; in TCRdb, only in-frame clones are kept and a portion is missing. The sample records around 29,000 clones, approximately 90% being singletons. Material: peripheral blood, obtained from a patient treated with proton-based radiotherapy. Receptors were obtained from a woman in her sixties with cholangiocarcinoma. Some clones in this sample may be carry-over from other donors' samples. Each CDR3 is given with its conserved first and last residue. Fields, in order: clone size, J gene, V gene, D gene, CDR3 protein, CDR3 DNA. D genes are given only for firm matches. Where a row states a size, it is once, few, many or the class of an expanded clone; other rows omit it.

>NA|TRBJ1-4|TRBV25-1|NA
CASSVSSYNEKLFF
TGTGCCAGCAGTGTTTCGAGTTATAATGAAAAACTGTTTTTT
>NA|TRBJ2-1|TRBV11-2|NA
CASSPTSLHEQFF
TGTGCCAGCAGCCCCACTAGTCTTCACGAGCAGTTCTTC
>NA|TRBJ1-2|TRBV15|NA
CATSRGTSPLGNYGYTF
TGTGCCACCAGCAGAGGAACTAGTCCTCTGGGAAACTATGGCTACACCTTC
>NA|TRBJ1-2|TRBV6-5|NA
CASSPKGGYTF
TGTGCCAGCAGCCCCAAGGGAGGCTACACCTTC
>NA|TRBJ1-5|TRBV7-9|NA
CASSSGGNQPQHF
TGTGCCAGCAGCTCAGGGGGCAATCAGCCCCAGCATTTT
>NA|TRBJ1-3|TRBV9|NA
CASSVAGGTHGNTIYF
TGTGCCAGCAGCGTAGCGGGCGGGACACATGGAAACACCATATATTTT
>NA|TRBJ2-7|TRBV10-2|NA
CASSDPLWSSYEQYF
TGCGCCAGCAGTGACCCCCTCTGGAGCTCCTACGAGCAGTACTTC
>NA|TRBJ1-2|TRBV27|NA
CASSLRGDGYTF
TGTGCCAGCAGTTTAAGAGGGGACGGCTACACCTTC
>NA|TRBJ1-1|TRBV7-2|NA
CASSLVSGMNTEAFF
TGTGCCAGCAGCTTAGTGTCAGGAATGAACACTGAAGCTTTCTTT
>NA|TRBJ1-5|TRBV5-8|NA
CASSLSAGTLVDQPQHF
TGTGCCAGCAGCCTAAGCGCCGGGACACTTGTCGATCAGCCCCAGCATTTT
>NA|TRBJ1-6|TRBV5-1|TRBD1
CASSPGQGANSPLHF
TGCGCCAGCAGCCCGGGACAGGGGGCAAATTCACCCCTCCACTTT
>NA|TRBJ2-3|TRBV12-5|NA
CASGLGGGADTQYF
TGTGCTAGTGGTTTGGGAGGGGGAGCAGATACGCAGTATTTT
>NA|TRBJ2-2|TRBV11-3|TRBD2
CASSLVSGRSTGELFF
TGTGCCAGCAGCTTAGTTAGCGGGAGGTCCACCGGGGAGCTGTTTTTT
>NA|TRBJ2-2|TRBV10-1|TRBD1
CASSKTGTNTGELFF
TGCGCCAGCAGCAAGACAGGGACGAACACCGGGGAGCTGTTTTTT
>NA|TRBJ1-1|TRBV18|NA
CASSTNTEAFF
TGTGCCAGCTCAACGAACACTGAAGCTTTCTTT
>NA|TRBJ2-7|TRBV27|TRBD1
CASSFDRGYEQYF
TGTGCCAGCAGTTTTGACAGGGGATACGAGCAGTACTTC
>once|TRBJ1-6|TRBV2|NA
CASRGHGRGNNSPLHF
TGTGCCAGCCGAGGACATGGACGAGGTAATAATTCACCCCTCCACTTT
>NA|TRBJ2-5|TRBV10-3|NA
CASKAEETQYF
TGTGCCTCAAAAGCGGAAGAGACCCAGTACTTC
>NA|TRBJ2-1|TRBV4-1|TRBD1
CASSRHFRQGTPYNEQFF
TGCGCCAGCAGCCGCCACTTTCGACAGGGGACGCCATACAATGAGCAGTTCTTC
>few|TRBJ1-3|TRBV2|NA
CASNPTGYSGNTIYF
TGTGCCAGCAACCCTACAGGTTACTCTGGAAACACCATATATTTT
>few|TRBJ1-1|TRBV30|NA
CAWKNSQGSEAFF
TGTGCCTGGAAGAATTCTCAGGGATCTGAAGCTTTCTTT
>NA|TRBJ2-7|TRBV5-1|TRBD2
CASSPGLAEYEQYF
TGCGCCAGCAGTCCCGGACTAGCAGAATACGAGCAGTACTTC
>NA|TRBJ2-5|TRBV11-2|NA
CASSLVIRQETQYF
TGTGCCAGCAGCTTAGTAATCAGACAAGAGACCCAGTACTTC
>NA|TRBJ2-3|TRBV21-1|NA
CASSPQVSTDTQYF
TGTGCCAGCAGTCCTCAGGTTAGCACAGATACGCAGTATTTT
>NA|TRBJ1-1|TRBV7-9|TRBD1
CASSLEGQGVRAFF
TGTGCCAGCAGCTTAGAGGGACAGGGGGTTCGAGCTTTCTTT
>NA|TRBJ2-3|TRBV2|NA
CASSGTMSTDTQYF
TGTGCCAGCAGCGGGACCATGAGCACAGATACGCAGTATTTT
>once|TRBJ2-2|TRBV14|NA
CASSPLKTGSTGELFF
TGTGCCAGCAGCCCCTTAAAGACAGGCTCCACCGGGGAGCTGTTTTTT
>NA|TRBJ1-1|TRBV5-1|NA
CASSLALAGANTEAFF
TGCGCCAGCAGCTTGGCCTTAGCAGGGGCGAACACTGAAGCTTTCTTT